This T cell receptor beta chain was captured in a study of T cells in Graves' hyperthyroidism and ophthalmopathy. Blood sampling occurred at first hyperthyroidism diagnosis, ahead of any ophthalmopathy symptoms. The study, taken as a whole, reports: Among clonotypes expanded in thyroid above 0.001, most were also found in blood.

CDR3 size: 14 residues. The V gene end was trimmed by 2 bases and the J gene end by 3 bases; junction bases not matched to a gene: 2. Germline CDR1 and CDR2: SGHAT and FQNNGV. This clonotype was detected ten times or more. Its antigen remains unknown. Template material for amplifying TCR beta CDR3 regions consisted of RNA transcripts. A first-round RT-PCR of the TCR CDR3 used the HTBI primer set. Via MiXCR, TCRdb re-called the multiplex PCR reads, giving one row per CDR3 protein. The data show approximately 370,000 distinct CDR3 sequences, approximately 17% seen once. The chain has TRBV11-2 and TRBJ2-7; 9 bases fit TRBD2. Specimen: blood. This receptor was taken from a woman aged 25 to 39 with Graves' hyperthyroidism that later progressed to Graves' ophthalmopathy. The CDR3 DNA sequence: TGTGCCAGCAGCTTATCAGCGGGGGGCTACGAGCAGTACTTC. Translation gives CASSLSAGGYEQYF.